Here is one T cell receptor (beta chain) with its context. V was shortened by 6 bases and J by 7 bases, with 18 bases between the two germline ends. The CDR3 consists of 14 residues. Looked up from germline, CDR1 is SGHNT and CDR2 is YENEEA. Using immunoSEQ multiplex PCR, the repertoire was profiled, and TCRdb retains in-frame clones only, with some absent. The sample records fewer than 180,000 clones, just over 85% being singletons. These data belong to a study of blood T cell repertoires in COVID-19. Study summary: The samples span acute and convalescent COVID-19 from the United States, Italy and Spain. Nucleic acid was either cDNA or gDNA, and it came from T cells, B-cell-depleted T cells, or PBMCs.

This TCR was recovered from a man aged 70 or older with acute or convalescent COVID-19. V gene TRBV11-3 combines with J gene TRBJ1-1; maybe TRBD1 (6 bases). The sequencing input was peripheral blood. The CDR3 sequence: CASSFQRWGREAFF. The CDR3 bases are TGTGCCAGCAGTTTCCAACGGTGGGGGCGTGAAGCTTTCTTT.